This paragraph reports one TCR beta chain. Its specificity is not known. The repertoire was sequenced with immunoSEQ multiplex PCR; TCRdb's copy has only in-frame clones and lacks some. The profile covers fewer than 50,000 clones, with 80% to 90% appearing a single time and roughly 49% taken by the ten largest. The CDR3 loop spans 14 amino acids. Trimming at V came to 4 bases and at J to 13 bases, leaving 6 bases not matched to a gene. Germline V CDR1 and CDR2: SGHVS, FQNEAQ. Patients were ruled out by autoimmune disease history or systemic immunosuppression. The data originate from a study of OX40 agonist ivuxolimab in advanced cancers. Study-level information: The study enrolled dose-escalation patients with hepatocellular carcinoma, melanoma, renal cell or head and neck cancer. General study points: Circulating CD4+ and CD8+ T cells showed clonal expansion by week 6 at 0.1 to 3.0 mg/kg. Expansion of clones was among the lowest in partial responders at 0.1-3.0 mg/kg.

This clonotype originated in an adult with an advanced solid tumor such as melanoma, head and neck, liver or kidney cancer. The V gene is TRBV7-8, the J gene TRBJ2-1; TRBD2 agrees at 14 bases. This specimen was CD4+ or CD8+ T cells sorted from blood, taken in a trial of the OX40 agonist ivuxolimab. In DNA form, the CDR3 reads TGTGCCAGCAGCTCGCAGACTAGCGGGGGGGACCAGTTCTTC. Its protein product is CASSSQTSGGDQFF.